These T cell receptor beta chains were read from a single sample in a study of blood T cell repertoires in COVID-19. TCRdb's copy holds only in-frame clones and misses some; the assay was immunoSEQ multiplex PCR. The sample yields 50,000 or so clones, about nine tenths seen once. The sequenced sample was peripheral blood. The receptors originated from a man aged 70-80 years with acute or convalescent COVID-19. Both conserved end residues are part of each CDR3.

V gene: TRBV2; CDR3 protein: CASSEDGQGWNEQFF
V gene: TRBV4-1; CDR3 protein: CASSQVQLAGGTQYF
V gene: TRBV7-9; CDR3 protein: CASSATGAKNIQYF
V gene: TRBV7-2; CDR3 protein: CASSRDRENIQYF
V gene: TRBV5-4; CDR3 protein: CASSVTDRGRTEAFF
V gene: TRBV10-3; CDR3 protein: CAISEDRDVYGYTF
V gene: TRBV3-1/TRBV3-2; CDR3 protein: CASSQESSGLSYEQYF
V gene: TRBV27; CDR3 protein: CASSLIGRNTEAFF
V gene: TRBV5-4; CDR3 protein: CASSLRLAGETDTQYF
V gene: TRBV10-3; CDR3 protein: CAISGTSGSSYNEQFF
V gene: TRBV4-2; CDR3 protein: CASSQIGIQGPGQETQYF
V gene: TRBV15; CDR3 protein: CATSRVTNSYEQYF
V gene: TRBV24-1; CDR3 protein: CATSDPSRGETDTQYF
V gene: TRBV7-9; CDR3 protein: CASSLGSGGVREQYF
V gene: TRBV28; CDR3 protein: CASSLRGGSNQPQHF
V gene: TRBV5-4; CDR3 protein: CASTLRGEGEQFF
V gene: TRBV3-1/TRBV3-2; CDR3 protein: CASRWTSGSTDTQYF
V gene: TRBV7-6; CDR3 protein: CASSSPAGSGNTIYF
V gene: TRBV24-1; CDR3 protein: CATSGAGKGANTEAFF
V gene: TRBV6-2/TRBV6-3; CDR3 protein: CASSLHWGLSEQYF
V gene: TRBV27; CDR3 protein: CASSLNRDGNTEAFF
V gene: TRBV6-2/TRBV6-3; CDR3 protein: CASSSRQGLETQYF
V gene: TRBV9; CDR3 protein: CASSVVVAGDHGTQYF
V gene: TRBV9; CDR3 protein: CASSGLSMNTEAFF
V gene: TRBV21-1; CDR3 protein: CASSPPGQGVNNEQFF
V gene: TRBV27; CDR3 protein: CASTPRRGVMPQHF
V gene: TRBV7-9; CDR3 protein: CASSLSRGRETQYF
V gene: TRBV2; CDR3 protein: CASSGDRGSYTF
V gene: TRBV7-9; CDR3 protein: CASSRVNNYGYTF
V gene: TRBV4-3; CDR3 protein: CASSQDDLSIGTDTQYF
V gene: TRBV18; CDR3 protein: CASSPNTGFQETQYF
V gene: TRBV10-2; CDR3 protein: CASSETSGAYNEQFF
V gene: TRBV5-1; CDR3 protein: CASSLLGGLADAPGELFF
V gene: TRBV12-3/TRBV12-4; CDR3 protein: CATSRGSTYEQYF
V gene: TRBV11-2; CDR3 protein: CASSISGTGPYEQYF
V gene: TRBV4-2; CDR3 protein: CASSQGTSGGQETQYF
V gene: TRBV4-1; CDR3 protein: CASSQASYTQYF
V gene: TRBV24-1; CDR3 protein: CATSDSRQGVREQYF
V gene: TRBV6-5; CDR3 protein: CASSSTRQGGITEAFF
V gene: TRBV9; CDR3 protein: CASSLQGAAGYTF
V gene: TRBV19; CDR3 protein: CASTLQGVVGGYTF
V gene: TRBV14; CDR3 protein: CASSQGGPLYGYTF
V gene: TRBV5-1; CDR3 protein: CASSLAVGGQQPQHF
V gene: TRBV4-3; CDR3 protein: CASSQVARGFGYSGNTIYF
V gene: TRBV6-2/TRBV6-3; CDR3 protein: CASSYYPYNEQFF
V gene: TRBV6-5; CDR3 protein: CASSLGSVTPLHF
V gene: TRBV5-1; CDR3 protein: CASSLVQGPGANEKLFF
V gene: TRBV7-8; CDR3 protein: CASSLTAGQSHF
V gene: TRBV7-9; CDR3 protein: CASTTGVNTEAFF
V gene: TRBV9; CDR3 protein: CASSVDAGAVTEAFF
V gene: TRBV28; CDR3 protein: CASIPAREISQPQHF
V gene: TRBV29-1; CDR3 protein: CSVEGPSATDTQYF